This T cell receptor (beta chain) was captured in a study of technical replicates of blood from a few donors. TCRdb's copy holds only in-frame clones and misses some; the assay was immunoSEQ multiplex PCR. Among approximately 75,000 clones, around 97% were seen once, and the ten largest hold about 0.29%. This clone occurred once. Germline trimming cut 4 bases from V and 6 bases from J; bases unmatched to any gene: 2. The CDR3 totals 12 residues. In germline, CDR1 is PRHDT, CDR2 FYEKMQ (reference sequence). This sequence was found in a human donor in good health. V gene TRBV13 combines with J gene TRBJ1-1, with 7 bases identical to TRBD1. Sequencing was carried out using T cells isolated from PBMCs. The CDR3 loop reads CASSSTGAEAFF. In nucleotides, the CDR3 is TGTGCCAGCAGCTCAACAGGGGCTGAAGCTTTCTTT.